The 5 T cell receptor beta chains reported below all come from one sample, sequenced in a study of cytomegalovirus exposure and HLA in healthy donors. Profiled with immunoSEQ multiplex PCR; TCRdb holds only in-frame clones, not every one. Of roughly 150,000 clones detected, approximately 91% appear once; the ten largest clones hold 3.3%. What was sequenced was PBMCs. These receptor sequences come from a young woman in good health and CMV-seropositive.

This rearrangement joins TRBV7-6 to TRBJ2-7; TRBD1 agrees at 12 bases. CDR3 size: 17 residues. Per the germline V gene, CDR1 is SGHVS and CDR2 is FNYEAQ. The V gene end was trimmed by 2 bases and the J gene end by 3 bases; junction bases not matched to a gene: 8. The CDR3 loop is CASSLPYGTGGIYEQYF. DNA of the CDR3: TGTGCCAGCAGCTTACCCTACGGGACAGGGGGCATCTACGAGCAGTACTTC.

The CDR3 loop is CASRFENQPQHF. Written as DNA, the CDR3 is TGTGCCAGCAGGTTCGAGAATCAGCCCCAGCATTTT. The chain is built from TRBV2 and TRBJ1-5; D is unclear. Germline values: CDR1 SNHLY, CDR2 FYNNEI. Between the trimmed V and J ends, which lost 6 bases and 4 bases, there was a span of 7 bases. The CDR3 is 12 residues long.

The chain is built from TRBV2 and TRBJ2-7; 9 nucleotides match TRBD1. Trimming removed 8 bases from V and 6 bases from J; junction bases left unmatched: 8. The CDR3 contains 13 residues. The V gene's germline CDR1 is SNHLY and CDR2 FYNNEI. The CDR3 loop is CASFSGQGSEQYF. Here the CDR3 DNA reads TGTGCCAGCTTCTCGGGACAGGGATCCGAGCAGTACTTC. Complete variable domain (other parts from reference TRBV2 and TRBJ2-7): EPEVTQTPSHQVTQMGQEVILRCVPISNHLYFYWYRQILGQKVEFLVSFYNNEISEKSEIFDDQFSVERPDGSNFTLKIRSTKLEDSAMYFCASFSGQGSEQYFGPGTRLTVT.

V usage is TRBV11-3 and J usage is TRBJ2-7; weak D call: TRBD2 (6 bases). Germline lookup yields CDR1 SGHNT and CDR2 YENEEA. The CDR3 has 15 residues. Trimming took off 2 bases at V and 5 bases at J, with 16 bases between the two ends. The CDR3 DNA reads as TGTGCCAGCAGCTTACTGGCGGGGTCACCCCACGAGCAGTACTTC. It translates to CASSLLAGSPHEQYF. Based on the CDR3 plus reference TRBV11-3 and TRBJ2-7, the full variable domain is EAGVVQSPRYKIIEKKQPVAFWCNPISGHNTLYWYLQNLGQGPELLIRYENEEAVDDSQLPKDRFSAERLKGVDSTLKIQPAELGDSAVYLCASSLLAGSPHEQYFGPGTRLTVT.

The chain combines TRBV6-5 with TRBJ2-7, with D possibly being TRBD1 (6 bases). Trimming pared 4 bases from V and 6 bases from J, leaving 10 bases between. From germline, CDR1 is MNHEY and CDR2 SVGAGI. The length of the CDR3 is 12 residues. Here the CDR3 DNA reads TGTGCCAGCAGTTTAACAGGGCCCGAGCAGTACTTC. Its protein product is CASSLTGPEQYF.